This is a list of T cell receptor beta chains from one sample in a study of T-cell memory formation after mild COVID-19. TCRdb recomputed calls from the 5' RACE reads with MiXCR, one row per CDR3 protein. The sample shows a few hundred thousand distinct CDR3 sequences, roughly 26% of them seen only once. The sequencing sample was made of PBMCs or a T cell subset sorted from them (not recorded which). The receptors here all came from an adult woman who had mild COVID-19 (a few samples of this study predate the infection). Cell type and time point are not known. The CDR3 runs from the conserved cysteine through the conserved F or W. Each record gives: J gene, V gene, D gene, clone size, CDR3 DNA, CDR3 protein. The D gene is left open where the match is weak. The size field is filled for only some rows; it gives once, few, many or a size class.

>TRBJ2-1|TRBV7-9|NA|NA
TGTGCCAGCAGCAACGGAGGGTTGAGGGAGCAGTTCTTC
CASSNGGLREQFF
>TRBJ1-2|TRBV12-3/TRBV12-4|NA|few
TGTGCCAGCAGTGGACCGGGACCGCCACTTCATGGCTACACCTTC
CASSGPGPPLHGYTF
>TRBJ2-3|TRBV11-2|TRBD2|NA
TGTGCCAGCAGCCCTAGACAGAAAAGCGGGGGTCACACAGATACGCAGTATTTT
CASSPRQKSGGHTDTQYF
>TRBJ2-5|TRBV7-8|NA|many
TGTGCCAGCAGCTTTCGACTGGAGGAGACCCAGTACTTC
CASSFRLEETQYF
>TRBJ2-2|TRBV11-2|TRBD1|NA
TGTGCCAGCAGCTTAGAACAGGGGGTTCCCACCGGGGAGCTGTTTTTT
CASSLEQGVPTGELFF
>TRBJ2-7|TRBV12-3/TRBV12-4|NA|few
TGTGCCAGCAGTTTAGCCCCCGAAAGACTCGGCTACGAGCAGTACTTC
CASSLAPERLGYEQYF
>TRBJ2-7|TRBV4-3|NA|NA
TGCGCCAGCAGCCAAGACGGGGGTGGCGAGCAGTACTTC
CASSQDGGGEQYF
>TRBJ2-7|TRBV10-3|NA|few
TGTGCCATCAGGGATCGAGGGGATTCCTACGAGCAGTACTTC
CAIRDRGDSYEQYF
>TRBJ2-5|TRBV12-3/TRBV12-4|NA|NA
TGTGCCAGCAGTCGTTGGATTACCAGGGCCCAAGAGACCCAGTACTTC
CASSRWITRAQETQYF
>TRBJ2-3|TRBV7-9|NA|NA
TGTGCCAGCAGTTCGCTAGACGACACAGATACGCAGTATTTT
CASSSLDDTDTQYF
>TRBJ1-6|TRBV5-1|NA|NA
TGCGCCAGCAGCCCATCGGGGGGATCAGAATCACCCCTCCACTTT
CASSPSGGSESPLHF
>TRBJ1-1|TRBV19|NA|few
TGTGCCAGTAGTATAGACCCAGAGATGAACACTGAAGCTTTCTTT
CASSIDPEMNTEAFF
>TRBJ2-7|TRBV27|TRBD1|few
TGTGCCAGCAGTTTAAGGGCACAGGGGGCAGCCTACGAGCAGTACTTC
CASSLRAQGAAYEQYF
>TRBJ2-1|TRBV7-7|TRBD2|NA
TGTGCCAGCAGCCCCCGACTAGCGGGGGGGCTATTGAATGAGCAGTTCTTC
CASSPRLAGGLLNEQFF